This T cell receptor beta chain is drawn from a study of cytomegalovirus exposure and HLA in healthy donors. Study-wide results and limits: It was taken for granted in presence/absence analyses that sequencing depth across donors was roughly uniform. Most TCR sequences showed up rarely, but some public TCRs showed up in many donors.

The PCR made use of 60 Vbeta and 13 Jbeta primers. This table comes from immunoSEQ multiplex PCR, and its TCRdb copy is limited to in-frame clones, with some not included. The sample has roughly 200,000 clones; 70% to 85% are singletons. Concerning this clone: Its cognate antigen is unknown.

V was shortened by 4 bases and J by 0 bases, with 16 bases between the two germline ends. CDR1 is LNHDA, CDR2 SQIVND, per germline (reference sequence). The CDR3 totals 16 residues. This receptor was obtained from a woman aged 60-75 years in good health and CMV-seropositive. V and J are TRBV19 and TRBJ2-7; D remains unclear. The sample consisted of PBMCs. The CDR3 DNA sequence: TGTGCCAGTAGTACGGGTGAGGTTGCCCTCTCCTACGAGCAGTACTTC. Its protein is CASSTGEVALSYEQYF.